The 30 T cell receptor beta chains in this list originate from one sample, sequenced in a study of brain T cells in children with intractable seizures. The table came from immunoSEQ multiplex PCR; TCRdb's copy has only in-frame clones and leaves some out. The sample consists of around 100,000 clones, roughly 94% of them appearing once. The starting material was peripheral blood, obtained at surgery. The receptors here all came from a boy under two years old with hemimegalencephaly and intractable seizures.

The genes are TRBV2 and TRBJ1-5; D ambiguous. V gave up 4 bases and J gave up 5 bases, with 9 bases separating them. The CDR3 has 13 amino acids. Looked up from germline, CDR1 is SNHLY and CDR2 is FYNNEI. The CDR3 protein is CASSGQEDQPQHF. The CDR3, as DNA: TGTGCCAGCAGTGGTCAGGAGGATCAGCCCCAGCATTTT. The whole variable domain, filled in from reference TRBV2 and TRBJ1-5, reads EPEVTQTPSHQVTQMGQEVILRCVPISNHLYFYWYRQILGQKVEFLVSFYNNEISEKSEIFDDQFSVERPDGSNFTLKIRSTKLEDSAMYFCASSGQEDQPQHFGDGTRLSIL.

The CDR3 nucleotides are TGTGCCAGCAGTGCCGGGACTAGCGGGAGTGCTTCGGTCTACGAGCAGTACTTC. Amino acid sequence: CASSAGTSGSASVYEQYF. V and J are TRBV28 and TRBJ2-7; 14 bases line up with TRBD2. The CDR3 consists of 18 residues. Germline V gene lookup returns CDR1 MDHEN and CDR2 SYDVKM. V shed 5 bases, J shed 3 bases, and the junction held 12 bases outside the gene matches.

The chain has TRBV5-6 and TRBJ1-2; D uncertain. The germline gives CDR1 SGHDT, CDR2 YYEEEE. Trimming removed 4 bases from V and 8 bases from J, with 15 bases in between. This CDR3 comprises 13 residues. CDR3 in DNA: TGTGCCAGCAGCCAAACATATCTGGGAGGCTACACCTTC. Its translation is CASSQTYLGGYTF.

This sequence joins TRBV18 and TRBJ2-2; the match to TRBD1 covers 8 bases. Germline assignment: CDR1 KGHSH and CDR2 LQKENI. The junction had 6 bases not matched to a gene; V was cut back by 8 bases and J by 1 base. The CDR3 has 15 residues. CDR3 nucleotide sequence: TGTGCCAGCAGACCCGGGACAGGGAACACCGGGGAGCTGTTTTTT. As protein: CASRPGTGNTGELFF. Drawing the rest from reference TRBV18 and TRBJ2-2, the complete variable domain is NAGVMQNPRHLVRRRGQEARLRCSPMKGHSHVYWYRQLPEEGLKFMVYLQKENIIDESGMPKERFSAEFPKEGPSILRIQQVVRGDSAAYFCASRPGTGNTGELFFGEGSRLTVL.

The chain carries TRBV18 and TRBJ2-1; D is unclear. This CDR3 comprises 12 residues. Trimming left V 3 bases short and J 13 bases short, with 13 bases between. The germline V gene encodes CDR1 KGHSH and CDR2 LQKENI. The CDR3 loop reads CASSPDKAAQFF. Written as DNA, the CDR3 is TGTGCCAGCTCACCCGACAAGGCGGCACAGTTCTTC.

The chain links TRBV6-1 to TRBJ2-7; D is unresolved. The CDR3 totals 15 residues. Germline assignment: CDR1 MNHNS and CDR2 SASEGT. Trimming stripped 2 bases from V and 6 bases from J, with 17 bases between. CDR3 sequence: CASSEMALESGEQYF. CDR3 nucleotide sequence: TGTGCCAGCAGTGAAATGGCGCTAGAGTCGGGCGAGCAGTACTTC.

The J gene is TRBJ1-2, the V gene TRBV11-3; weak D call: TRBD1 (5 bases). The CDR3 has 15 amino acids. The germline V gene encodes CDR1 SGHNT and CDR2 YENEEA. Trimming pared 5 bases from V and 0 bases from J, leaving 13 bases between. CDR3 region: CASSPTPGPNYGYTF. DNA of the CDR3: TGTGCCAGCAGCCCCACGCCAGGGCCTAACTATGGCTACACCTTC.

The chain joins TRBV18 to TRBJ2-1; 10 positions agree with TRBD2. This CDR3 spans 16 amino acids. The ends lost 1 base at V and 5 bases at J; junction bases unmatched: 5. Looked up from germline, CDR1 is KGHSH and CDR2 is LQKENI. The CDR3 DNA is TGTGCCAGCTCACCACTGTCTAGCGGGAGTGACAATGAGCAGTTCTTC. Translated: CASSPLSSGSDNEQFF.

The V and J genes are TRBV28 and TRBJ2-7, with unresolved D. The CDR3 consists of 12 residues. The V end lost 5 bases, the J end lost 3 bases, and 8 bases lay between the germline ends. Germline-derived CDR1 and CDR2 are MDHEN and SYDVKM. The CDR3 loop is CASSVQYYEQYF. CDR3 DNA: TGTGCCAGCAGTGTGCAGTACTACGAGCAGTACTTC.

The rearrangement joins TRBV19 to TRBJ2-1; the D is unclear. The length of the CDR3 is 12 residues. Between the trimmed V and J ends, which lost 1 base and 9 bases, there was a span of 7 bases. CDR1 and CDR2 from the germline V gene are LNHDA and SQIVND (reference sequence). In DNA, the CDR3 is TGTGCCAGTAGTATAGGGACGGGTGAGCAGTTCTTC. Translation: CASSIGTGEQFF.

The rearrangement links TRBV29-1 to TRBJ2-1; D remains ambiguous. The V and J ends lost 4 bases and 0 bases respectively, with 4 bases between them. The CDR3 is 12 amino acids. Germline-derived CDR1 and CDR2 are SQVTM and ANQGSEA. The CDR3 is CSVGHSYNEQFF. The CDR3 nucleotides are TGCAGCGTTGGACACTCCTACAATGAGCAGTTCTTC.

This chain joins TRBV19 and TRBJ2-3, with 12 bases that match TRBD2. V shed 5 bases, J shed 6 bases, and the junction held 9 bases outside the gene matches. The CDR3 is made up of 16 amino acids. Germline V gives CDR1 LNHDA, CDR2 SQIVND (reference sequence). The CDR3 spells CASSSRLAGATDTQYF. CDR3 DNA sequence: TGTGCCAGTAGTTCCCGACTAGCGGGGGCCACGGATACGCAGTATTTT. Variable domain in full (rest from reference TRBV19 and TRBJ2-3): DGGITQSPKYLFRKEGQNVTLSCEQNLNHDAMYWYRQDPGQGLRLIYYSQIVNDFQKGDIAEGYSVSREKKESFPLTVTSAQKNPTAFYLCASSSRLAGATDTQYFGPGTRLTVL.

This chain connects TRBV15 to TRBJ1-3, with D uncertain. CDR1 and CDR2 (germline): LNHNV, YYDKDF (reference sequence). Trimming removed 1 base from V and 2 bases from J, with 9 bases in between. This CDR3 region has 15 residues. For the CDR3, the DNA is TGTGCCACCAGCAGAGCCCGAGTCCCTGGAAACACCATATATTTT. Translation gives CATSRARVPGNTIYF. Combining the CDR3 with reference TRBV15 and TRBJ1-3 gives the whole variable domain DAMVIQNPRYQVTQFGKPVTLSCSQTLNHNVMYWYQQKSSQAPKLLFHYYDKDFNNEADTPDNFQSRRPNTSFCFLDIRSPGLGDTAMYLCATSRARVPGNTIYFGEGSWLTVV.

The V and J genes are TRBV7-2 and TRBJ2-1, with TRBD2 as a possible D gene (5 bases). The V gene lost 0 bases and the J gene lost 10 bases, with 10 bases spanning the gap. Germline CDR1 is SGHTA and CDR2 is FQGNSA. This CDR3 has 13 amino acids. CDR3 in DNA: TGTGCCAGCAGCTTAGCGTGGAAGCGGGAGCAGTTCTTC. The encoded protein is CASSLAWKREQFF.

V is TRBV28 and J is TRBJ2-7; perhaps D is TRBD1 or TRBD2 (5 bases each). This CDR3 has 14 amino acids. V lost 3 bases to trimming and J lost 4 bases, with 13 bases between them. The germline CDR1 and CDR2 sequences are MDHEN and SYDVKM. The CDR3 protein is CASSFGDREYEQYF. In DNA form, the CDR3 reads TGTGCCAGCAGTTTTGGGGACCGAGAGTACGAGCAGTACTTC.

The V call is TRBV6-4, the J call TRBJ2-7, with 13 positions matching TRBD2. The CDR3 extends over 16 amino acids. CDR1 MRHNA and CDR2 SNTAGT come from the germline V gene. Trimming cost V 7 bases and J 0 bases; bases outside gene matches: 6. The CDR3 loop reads CASNPGTSGISYEQYF. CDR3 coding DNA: TGTGCCAGCAATCCCGGGACTAGCGGGATCTCCTACGAGCAGTACTTC.

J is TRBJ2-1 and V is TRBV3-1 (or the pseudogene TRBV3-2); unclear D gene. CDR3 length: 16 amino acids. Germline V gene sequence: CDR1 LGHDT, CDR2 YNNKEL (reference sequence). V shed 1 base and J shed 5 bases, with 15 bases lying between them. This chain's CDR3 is CASSQGSRITHNEQFF. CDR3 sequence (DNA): TGTGCCAGCAGCCAAGGATCTAGGATCACACACAATGAGCAGTTCTTC.

CDR3 region: CASSPLDRERGDGYTF. The CDR3 nucleotides read TGTGCCAGCAGCCCCCTCGACAGGGAAAGAGGGGATGGCTACACCTTC. This chain links TRBV3-1 (or the pseudogene TRBV3-2) with TRBJ1-2; TRBD1 agrees at 7 bases. The V gene end was trimmed by 4 bases and the J gene end by 6 bases; junction bases not matched to a gene: 14. Per germline, CDR1 LGHDT and CDR2 YNNKEL (reference sequence). CDR3 size: 16 residues.

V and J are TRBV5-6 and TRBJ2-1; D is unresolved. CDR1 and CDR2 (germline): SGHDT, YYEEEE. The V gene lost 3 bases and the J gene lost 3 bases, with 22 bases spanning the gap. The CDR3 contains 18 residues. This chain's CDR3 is CASSSKPRNGRGYNEQFF. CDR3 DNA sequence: TGTGCCAGCAGCTCAAAACCACGAAACGGTCGCGGCTACAATGAGCAGTTCTTC.

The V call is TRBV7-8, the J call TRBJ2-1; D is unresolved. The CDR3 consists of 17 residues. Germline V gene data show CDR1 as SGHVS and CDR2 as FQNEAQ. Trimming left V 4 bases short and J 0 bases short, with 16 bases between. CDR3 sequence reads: CASSSLLTLSSYNEQFF. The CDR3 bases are TGTGCCAGCAGCTCCCTCTTAACCCTGAGCTCCTACAATGAGCAGTTCTTC.

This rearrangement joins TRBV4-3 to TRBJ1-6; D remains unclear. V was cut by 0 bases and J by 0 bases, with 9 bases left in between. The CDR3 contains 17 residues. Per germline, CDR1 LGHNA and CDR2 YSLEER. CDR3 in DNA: TGCGCCAGCAGCCAAGAAGCTTCTGGCTCCTATAATTCACCCCTCCACTTT. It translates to CASSQEASGSYNSPLHF.

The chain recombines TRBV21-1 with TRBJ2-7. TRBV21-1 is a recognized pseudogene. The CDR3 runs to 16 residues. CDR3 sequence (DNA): TGTGCCAGCAGCAAAGCCCCGCAGGCAAGGGCCTACGAGCAGTACTTC. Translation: CASSKAPQARAYEQYF.

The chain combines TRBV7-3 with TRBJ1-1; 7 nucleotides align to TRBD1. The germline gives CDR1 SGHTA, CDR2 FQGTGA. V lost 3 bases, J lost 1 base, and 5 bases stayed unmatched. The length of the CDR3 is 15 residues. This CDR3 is CASSLTGSGNTEAFF. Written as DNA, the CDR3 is TGTGCCAGCAGCTTGACAGGGAGTGGGAACACTGAAGCTTTCTTT.

CDR3 in DNA: TGTGCCAGCAGCGTAGGAAGCGGCTCCTACAATGAGCAGTTCTTC. This translates into CASSVGSGSYNEQFF. This chain connects TRBV9 to TRBJ2-1, with D maybe TRBD2 (5 bases). Looked up from germline, CDR1 is SGDLS and CDR2 is YYNGEE. V lost 0 bases, J lost 0 bases, and 7 bases lay in between. CDR3 length: 15 amino acids.

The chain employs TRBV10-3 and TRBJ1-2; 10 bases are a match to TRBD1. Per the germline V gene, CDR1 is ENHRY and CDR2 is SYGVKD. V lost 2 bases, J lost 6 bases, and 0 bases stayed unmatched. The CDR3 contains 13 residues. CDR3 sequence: CAISEGQGDGYTF. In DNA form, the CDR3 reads TGTGCCATCAGTGAGGGACAGGGGGATGGCTACACCTTC.

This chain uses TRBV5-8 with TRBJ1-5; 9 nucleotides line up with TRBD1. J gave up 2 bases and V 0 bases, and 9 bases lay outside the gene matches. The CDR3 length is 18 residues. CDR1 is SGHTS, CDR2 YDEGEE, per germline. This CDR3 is CASSLGPDRGAGNQPQHF. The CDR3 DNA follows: TGTGCCAGCAGCTTGGGGCCCGACAGGGGGGCAGGCAATCAGCCCCAGCATTTT.

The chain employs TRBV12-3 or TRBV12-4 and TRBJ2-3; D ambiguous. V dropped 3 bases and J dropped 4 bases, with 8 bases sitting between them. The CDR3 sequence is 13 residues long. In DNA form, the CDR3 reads TGTGCCAGCAGTTTTGGGTGGGCAGATACGCAGTATTTT. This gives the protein CASSFGWADTQYF.

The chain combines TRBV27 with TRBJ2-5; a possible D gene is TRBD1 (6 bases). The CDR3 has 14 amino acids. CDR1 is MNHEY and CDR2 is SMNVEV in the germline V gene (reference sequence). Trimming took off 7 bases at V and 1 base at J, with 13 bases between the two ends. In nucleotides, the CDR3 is TGTGCCAGCACCCAAAGAGGGGGCCAAGAGACCCAGTACTTC. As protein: CASTQRGGQETQYF.

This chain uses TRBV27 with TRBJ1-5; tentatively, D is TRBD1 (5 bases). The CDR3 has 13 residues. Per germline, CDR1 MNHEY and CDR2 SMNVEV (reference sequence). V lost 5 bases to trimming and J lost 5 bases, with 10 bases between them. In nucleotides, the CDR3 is TGTGCCAGCAGTCGGGACCGCTATCAGCCCCAGCATTTT. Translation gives CASSRDRYQPQHF.

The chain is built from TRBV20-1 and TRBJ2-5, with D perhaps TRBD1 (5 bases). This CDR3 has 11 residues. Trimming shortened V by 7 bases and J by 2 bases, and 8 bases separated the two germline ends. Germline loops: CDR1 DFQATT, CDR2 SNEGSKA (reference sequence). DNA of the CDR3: TGCAGTGGCAGGGCGCAAGAGACCCAGTACTTC. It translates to CSGRAQETQYF.